The 32 T cell receptor beta chains below all came from one sample that was sequenced in a study of T-cell reconstitution after alpha-beta-depleted transplantation in children. A TCRbeta library incorporating unique molecular identifiers was prepared. Via MiXCR, TCRdb re-called the PCR reads, giving one row per CDR3 protein. In the table there are 550,000 to 600,000 distinct CDR3 sequences, about 23% of which are singletons. Sequenced here: PBMCs, mostly from graft donor cells, sampled 360 days after TCRalphabeta/CD19-depleted stem cell transplant. These receptors all come from a boy under two years old who had a stem cell transplant for acute myeloid leukemia, so the T cells may come from the graft donor.

This chain links TRBV27 with TRBJ2-7; D ambiguous. V was shortened by 4 bases and J by 3 bases, with 19 bases between the two germline ends. The CDR3 loop spans 16 amino acids. The V gene's germline CDR1 is MNHEY and CDR2 SMNVEV (reference sequence). DNA for the CDR3: TGTGCCAGCAGTTCATACAGTCCCAACTTAGGCTACGAGCAGTACTTC. Residues: CASSSYSPNLGYEQYF.

The J gene is TRBJ1-2, the V gene TRBV5-1; TRBD1 might be the D (5 bases). This CDR3 comprises 15 residues. The germline V and J ends were trimmed by 2 bases and 7 bases, with 18 bases remaining between them. Germline V gene sequence: CDR1 SGHRS, CDR2 YFSETQ. The CDR3 sequence is CASSFRDRGPGGYTF. The CDR3 DNA reads TGCGCCAGCAGCTTCAGGGACCGGGGCCCAGGTGGCTACACCTTC.

Only one count was recorded for this clonotype. The chain joins TRBV29-1 to TRBJ2-3, with 11 bases aligning to TRBD2. V lost 4 bases to trimming and J lost 2 bases; unmatched junction nucleotides: 2. This CDR3 has 14 amino acids. Per germline, CDR1 SQVTM and CDR2 ANQGSEA. The CDR3 loop reads CSVASGGTTDTQYF. The CDR3 coding sequence is TGCAGCGTTGCTAGCGGGGGGACCACAGATACGCAGTATTTT.

This chain links TRBV20-1 with TRBJ1-5; 7 bases map to TRBD1. Germline CDR1 DFQATT, CDR2 SNEGSKA (reference sequence). J gave up 5 bases and V 6 bases, and 10 bases lay outside the gene matches. This CDR3 has 14 amino acids. CDR3 residues: CSAPSRGTYQPQHF. The CDR3 DNA sequence: TGCAGTGCCCCATCCAGGGGGACCTATCAGCCCCAGCATTTT.

This clonotype appeared a few times. The junction shows a germline mismatch at one end, possibly a read error. The rearrangement joins TRBV20-1 to TRBJ2-5, with D perhaps TRBD2 (5 bases). There are 16 residues in the CDR3. Per the germline V gene, CDR1 is DFQATT and CDR2 is SNEGSKA (reference sequence). The CDR3 protein is CSASPRRAVPGENAFF. The DNA for the CDR3 is TGCAGTGCTAGTCCACGTAGAGCGGTGCCCGGAGAGAACGCATTCTTC.

The chain couples TRBV4-1 to TRBJ1-2, with 7 positions matching TRBD1. The V gene end was trimmed by 0 bases and the J gene end by 6 bases; junction bases not matched to a gene: 4. The germline V gene encodes CDR1 MGHRA and CDR2 YSYEKL. CDR3 size: 14 residues. The CDR3 spells CASSQDPTGDGYTF. The CDR3 DNA reads as TGCGCCAGCAGCCAAGATCCAACAGGGGATGGCTACACCTTC.

This chain joins TRBV6-6 and TRBJ1-3, with D unclear. Germline V lookup: CDR1 MNHNY, CDR2 SVGAGI (reference sequence). Trimming took 3 bases from V and 4 from J, leaving 4 bases between them. This CDR3 is built from 12 residues. DNA for the CDR3: TGTGCCAGCAGTTATGAGGGAAACACCATATATTTT. Translating gives CASSYEGNTIYF.

V is TRBV3-1 and J is TRBJ2-5; D is uncertain. This CDR3 region has 15 residues. V shed 3 bases and J shed 2 bases, with 13 bases lying between them. The germline V gene has CDR1 LGHDT and CDR2 YNNKEL (reference sequence). The CDR3 is CASSHRKSGQETQYF. The CDR3 region has the DNA TGTGCCAGCAGCCACAGAAAGAGTGGACAAGAGACCCAGTACTTC.

This clonotype was counted ten times or more. This rearrangement joins TRBV9 to TRBJ2-1; TRBD2 matches 8 bases. CDR1 is SGDLS, CDR2 YYNGEE, per germline. Unmatched junction bases numbered 4, after V lost 0 bases and J lost 2 bases. The CDR3 runs 16 residues. The CDR3 loop is CASSVGGAGAYNEQFF. CDR3 in DNA: TGTGCCAGCAGCGTAGGAGGAGCGGGGGCCTACAATGAGCAGTTCTTC. The whole variable domain, filled in from reference TRBV9 and TRBJ2-1, reads DSGVTQTPKHLITATGQRVTLRCSPRSGDLSVYWYQQSLDQGLQFLIQYYNGEERAKGNILERFSAQQFPDLHSELNLSSLELGDSALYFCASSVGGAGAYNEQFFGPGTRLTVL.

This chain links TRBV5-1 with TRBJ2-4; D is unclear. Trimming stripped 7 bases from V and 9 bases from J, with 5 bases between. The CDR3 is 9 residues long. The germline CDR1 and CDR2 sequences are SGHRS and YFSETQ. The CDR3 DNA reads TGCGCCAGCCCCGTCATTCAGTACTTC. Its translation is CASPVIQYF.

The V call is TRBV5-1, the J call TRBJ2-5; D not resolved. The CDR3 runs 14 residues. Germline V CDR1 and CDR2: SGHRS, YFSETQ. V was clipped by 1 base and J by 2 bases, with 9 bases between them. CDR3 nucleotide sequence: TGCGCCAGCAGCTTGACGGCAGAACAAGAGACCCAGTACTTC. It codes for CASSLTAEQETQYF.

There are a few counts of this clonotype. The chain recombines TRBV7-7 with TRBJ2-5, with TRBD1 identical over 7 bases. Germline V gene data show CDR1 as SSHAT and CDR2 as FNYEAQ (reference sequence). With V trimmed by 5 bases and J by 4 bases, 10 bases remained unmatched. The CDR3 spans 15 residues. CDR3 sequence: CASSITGDSGETQYF. DNA of the CDR3: TGTGCCAGCAGCATAACAGGGGATTCGGGAGAGACCCAGTACTTC.

The chain combines TRBV7-6 with TRBJ2-3; D uncertain. In germline, CDR1 is SGHVS, CDR2 FNYEAQ. V was trimmed by 0 bases and J by 7 bases, leaving 8 bases between them. The CDR3 extends over 13 amino acids. CDR3 in amino acids: CASSLANINTQYF. The CDR3 nucleotides read TGTGCCAGCAGCTTAGCAAATATAAATACGCAGTATTTT.

As DNA, the CDR3 is TGCTGTATTTTCGGGACAGGGTTTCTTAACTATGGCTACACCTTC. Amino acids: CCIFGTGFLNYGYTF. The chain joins TRBV20-1 to TRBJ1-2; 9 nucleotides match TRBD1. The germline gives CDR1 DFQATT, CDR2 SNEGSKA (reference sequence). The CDR3 totals 15 residues.

This clonotype was seen many times. The chain couples TRBV5-5 to TRBJ2-2, with no clear D. Germline assignment: CDR1 SGHKS and CDR2 YYEKEE (reference sequence). V gave up 0 bases and J gave up 7 bases, with 7 bases separating them. This CDR3 has 13 amino acids. CDR3 loop: CASSLDGVGELFF. CDR3 bases: TGTGCCAGCAGCTTGGACGGAGTCGGGGAGCTGTTTTTT.

This clonotype was observed a handful of times. The chain joins TRBV6-5 to TRBJ1-1; 7 bases line up with TRBD1. V was clipped by 8 bases and J by 1 base; unmatched bases: 16. This CDR3 region has 17 residues. Germline V gene sequence: CDR1 MNHEY, CDR2 SVGAGI. The CDR3 protein is CASGSEGGGWSNTEAFF. Here the CDR3 DNA reads TGTGCCAGCGGCTCTGAAGGGGGCGGATGGTCGAACACTGAAGCTTTCTTT.

The chain uses TRBV18 and TRBJ2-1; TRBD1 might be the D (6 bases). Looked up from germline, CDR1 is KGHSH and CDR2 is LQKENI. The CDR3 contains 17 residues. V dropped 3 bases and J dropped 2 bases, with 17 bases sitting between them. CDR3 amino acids: CASSPRTALFTYNEQFF. The CDR3 nucleotides are TGTGCCAGCTCACCCCGGACAGCCCTGTTTACCTACAATGAGCAGTTCTTC.

This clonotype was seen a few times. The chain employs TRBV6-1 and TRBJ2-5; perhaps TRBD1 as D (7 bases). The CDR3 has 14 residues. V was shortened by 7 bases and J by 4 bases, with 16 bases between the two germline ends. CDR1 MNHNS and CDR2 SASEGT come from the germline V gene. CDR3 residues: CASIAGQEGETQYF. Written as DNA, the CDR3 is TGTGCCAGCATAGCAGGACAGGAGGGAGAGACCCAGTACTTC.

The rearrangement joins TRBV3-1 to TRBJ2-1; D not certain. The CDR3 extends over 15 amino acids. Germline assignment: CDR1 LGHDT and CDR2 YNNKEL (reference sequence). Between the trimmed V and J ends, which lost 6 bases and 1 base, there was a span of 13 bases. The CDR3 DNA is TGTGCCAGCAGACTAACTCGAGCTTCCTACAATGAGCAGTTCTTC. Translated, it gives CASRLTRASYNEQFF.

In regard to this clonotype: This may arise from a read error, as a much more abundant clone is one base away. The chain couples TRBV24-1 to TRBJ1-2; D might be TRBD1 (5 bases). Between the trimmed V and J ends, which lost 9 bases and 2 bases, there was a span of 6 bases. Germline CDR1 is KGHDR and CDR2 is SFDVKD. This CDR3 region has 11 residues. Here the CDR3 DNA reads TGTGCCACCCAGGGCAACTATGGCTACACCTTC. Translating gives CATQGNYGYTF.

The V and J genes are TRBV27 and TRBJ2-7; D perhaps matches TRBD1 (5 bases). The ends were cut back, 5 bases at V and 2 bases at J, with 13 bases in the middle. This CDR3 has 14 residues. Germline CDR1 is MNHEY and CDR2 is SMNVEV (reference sequence). The CDR3, as DNA: TGTGCCAGCAGTCCAAGGGGTAGGGCCTACGAGCAGTACTTC. Its translation is CASSPRGRAYEQYF.

CDR3: CASSYSSRSAEQYF. In DNA, the CDR3 is TGTGCCAGCAGTTACTCGAGCAGGAGCGCGGAGCAGTACTTC. The V gene is TRBV6-5, the J gene TRBJ2-7; no clear D. The CDR3 length is 14 residues. The germline V gene has CDR1 MNHEY and CDR2 SVGAGI. V shed 0 bases and J shed 7 bases, with 13 bases lying between them.

This clonotype was counted ten times or more. The chain joins TRBV29-1 to TRBJ2-1; tentative D call: TRBD2 (5 bases). This CDR3 contains 14 residues. CDR1 and CDR2 from the germline V gene are SQVTM and ANQGSEA. The V gene lost 5 bases and the J gene lost 10 bases, with 21 bases spanning the gap. The CDR3 coding sequence is TGCAGCGTTTGTCCTGTAACGGGGAACCTCGAGCAGTTCTTC. This encodes CSVCPVTGNLEQFF.

This clonotype was seen more than once but under ten times. This chain connects TRBV12-3 or TRBV12-4 to TRBJ2-6; TRBD1 aligns across 7 bases. J lost 0 bases, V lost 2 bases, and 13 bases had no gene match. The CDR3 loop spans 20 amino acids. The CDR3 region is CASSLPTRQGIISGANVLTF. The CDR3 DNA follows: TGTGCCAGCAGTTTACCTACCCGACAGGGAATTATCTCTGGGGCCAACGTCCTGACTTTC.

The sample holds a few counts of this clonotype. The chain recombines TRBV20-1 with TRBJ2-7, with 8 bases identical to TRBD1. Unmatched junction bases numbered 6, after V lost 5 bases and J lost 3 bases. Germline CDR1 is DFQATT and CDR2 is SNEGSKA (reference sequence). The CDR3 sequence is 13 residues long. CDR3 residues: CSAPGTGRYEQYV. The CDR3 bases are TGCAGTGCTCCCGGGACAGGTCGCTACGAGCAGTACGTC.

This rearrangement joins TRBV20-1 to TRBJ2-7, with D unclear. Germline V gene data show CDR1 as DFQATT and CDR2 as SNEGSKA (reference sequence). The CDR3 length is 12 residues. V shed 4 bases and J shed 2 bases, with 9 bases lying between them. The CDR3 DNA reads TGCAGTGCTAAGGGCCCGGCCTACGAGCAGTACTTC. Protein sequence: CSAKGPAYEQYF.

This rearrangement joins TRBV12-3 or TRBV12-4 to TRBJ2-1, with D possibly TRBD1 on 6 matching bases. The ends were cut back, 7 bases at V and 6 bases at J, with 13 bases in the middle. CDR3 length equals 13 residues. CDR3 region: CASTLDSFNEQFF. The DNA for the CDR3 is TGTGCCAGCACCCTGGACAGTTTCAATGAGCAGTTCTTC.

This clonotype appeared a few times. The rearrangement joins TRBV9 to TRBJ2-3; D unclear. The germline gives CDR1 SGDLS, CDR2 YYNGEE. This CDR3 spans 15 amino acids. Trimming removed 0 bases from V and 3 bases from J, with 11 bases in between. In DNA form, the CDR3 reads TGTGCCAGCAGCGTAGGATTGACTGGGACAGATACGCAGTATTTT. Translation gives CASSVGLTGTDTQYF.

This clonotype has more than one count but fewer than ten. This chain connects TRBV15 to TRBJ2-2; D may be TRBD1 (6 bases). The V gene lost 9 bases and the J gene lost 4 bases, with 12 bases spanning the gap. CDR3 length equals 13 residues. Germline lookup yields CDR1 LNHNV and CDR2 YYDKDF (reference sequence). The CDR3 spells CATGAGGTGELFF. In DNA form, the CDR3 reads TGTGCCACGGGGGCGGGCGGCACCGGGGAGCTGTTTTTT.

The J gene is TRBJ2-1, the V gene TRBV18, with D maybe TRBD1 (5 bases). V was cut by 4 bases and J by 3 bases, with 10 bases left in between. CDR1 is KGHSH, CDR2 LQKENI, per germline. The CDR3 is made up of 14 amino acids. CDR3 loop: CASSQTEFYNEQFF. CDR3 bases: TGTGCCAGCTCACAGACAGAGTTCTACAATGAGCAGTTCTTC.

Ten or more counts support this clonotype. The CDR3 DNA sequence: TGTGCCAGCAGTTTAAGCAGGGGGCAACCCGGGGAGCTGTTTTTT. Its translation: CASSLSRGQPGELFF. This chain uses TRBV12-3 or TRBV12-4 with TRBJ2-2; 8 positions match TRBD1. With V trimmed by 2 bases and J by 6 bases, 5 bases remained unmatched. The CDR3 length is 15 residues.

In this sample, this clonotype turned up a few times. V gene TRBV10-3 combines with J gene TRBJ2-2; 10 positions agree with TRBD2. Germline V gene data show CDR1 as ENHRY and CDR2 as SYGVKD. The CDR3 extends over 16 amino acids. Trimming took 4 bases from V and 1 from J; bases not matched to a gene: 3. The CDR3 loop reads CAISVTSGVNTGELFF. The CDR3, as DNA: TGTGCCATCAGTGTCACTAGCGGGGTGAACACCGGGGAGCTGTTTTTT.